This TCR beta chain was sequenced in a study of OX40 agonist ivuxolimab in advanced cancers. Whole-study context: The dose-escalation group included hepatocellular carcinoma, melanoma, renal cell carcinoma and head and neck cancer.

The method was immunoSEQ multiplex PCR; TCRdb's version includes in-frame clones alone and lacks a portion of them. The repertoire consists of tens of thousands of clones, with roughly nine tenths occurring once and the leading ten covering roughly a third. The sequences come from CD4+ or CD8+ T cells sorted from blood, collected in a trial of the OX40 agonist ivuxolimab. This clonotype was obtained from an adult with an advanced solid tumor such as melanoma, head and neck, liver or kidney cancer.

Written as DNA, the CDR3 is TGTGCCTGGAGTCGGGGTCCTCAGCCCCAGCATTTT. Protein product: CAWSRGPQPQHF. V usage is TRBV30 and J usage is TRBJ1-5; D gene ambiguous. V lost 2 bases, J lost 6 bases, and 8 bases lay in between. The CDR3 has 12 amino acids. CDR1 GTSNPN and CDR2 SVGIG come from the germline V gene (reference sequence).